This entry describes one T cell receptor beta chain. Its antigen is unidentified. The V end was cut by 1 base, the J end by 6 bases, with 11 bases between. Germline V lookup: CDR1 KGHSH, CDR2 LQKENI. CDR3 length: 14 residues. Together with a sample-barcoded 5' primer, a J-beta primer mix was included in a second PCR lasting about 7 to 11 cycles. Using its own MiXCR run on the 5' RACE reads, TCRdb lists one record per CDR3 protein. The sample lists about a million distinct CDR3 sequences; roughly half were seen once. This entry belongs to a study of blood T cells in healthy people across ages. The study, taken as a whole, reports: Unknown donor CMV status possibly confounded expanded clonotype changes.

This chain connects TRBV18 to TRBJ2-3; D call uncertain. This sequence originates from a woman aged 60-70 years in good health. Sample: blood. CDR3 in amino acids: CASSPRILGDTQYF. The DNA for the CDR3 is TGTGCCAGCTCACCACGTATCCTGGGTGATACGCAGTATTTT.